Below, 11 T cell receptor beta chains from the same sample are listed, as sequenced in a study of CD8+ T cells in alopecia areata. Extracted RNA was reverse transcribed into cDNA, the sequencing template. Here immunoSEQ multiplex PCR was the method, and the copy in TCRdb shows in-frame clones only, minus some. The data contain 150,000 or so clones, roughly 48% of them singletons. What was sequenced was CD4+ T cells sorted from blood. The receptors were sampled from a human donor with alopecia areata.

V gene TRBV2 combines with J gene TRBJ1-5; no reliable D call. This CDR3 region has 12 residues. Germline V lookup: CDR1 SNHLY, CDR2 FYNNEI. Between the trimmed V and J ends, which lost 8 bases and 5 bases, there was a span of 10 bases. The CDR3 loop is CASRTDDQPQHF. CDR3 DNA: TGTGCCAGCCGGACGGACGATCAGCCCCAGCATTTT.

CDR3 sequence (DNA): TGTGCCAGTAGTATAGAACAGAGTAGCACAGATACGCAGTATTTT. Translation gives CASSIEQSSTDTQYF. This chain uses TRBV19 with TRBJ2-3; no clear D gene. Between the trimmed V and J ends, which lost 0 bases and 0 bases, there was a span of 7 bases. The CDR3 loop spans 15 amino acids. Germline V gives CDR1 LNHDA, CDR2 SQIVND (reference sequence).

The gene calls are TRBV7-8 and TRBJ2-7, with TRBD1 identical over 9 bases. The V gene end was trimmed by 7 bases and the J gene end by 2 bases; junction bases not matched to a gene: 6. The germline gives CDR1 SGHVS, CDR2 FQNEAQ. The CDR3 loop spans 14 amino acids. The CDR3 region is CASNPRDRAYEQYF. DNA of the CDR3: TGTGCCAGCAACCCGAGGGACAGGGCCTACGAGCAGTACTTC.

The rearrangement joins TRBV5-1 to TRBJ1-2; D gene unclear. This CDR3 contains 14 residues. V was clipped by 5 bases and J by 0 bases, with 11 bases between them. The germline V gene encodes CDR1 SGHRS and CDR2 YFSETQ. CDR3 sequence: CASSLQWANYGYTF. The CDR3 DNA reads as TGCGCCAGCAGTCTCCAGTGGGCTAACTATGGCTACACCTTC.

This clone showed up just a few times. The chain combines TRBV29-1 with TRBJ1-1; 8 positions agree with TRBD1. CDR3 length equals 13 residues. The ends lost 4 bases at V and 7 bases at J; junction bases unmatched: 8. Germline V gene data show CDR1 as SQVTM and CDR2 as ANQGSEA. CDR3 sequence reads: CSVAGQDLFEAFF. The CDR3 DNA follows: TGCAGCGTTGCGGGACAGGACCTCTTTGAAGCTTTCTTT.

This clone appeared a few times. This sequence joins TRBV19 and TRBJ1-2; unclear D gene. The germline V and J ends were trimmed by 3 bases and 3 bases, with 8 bases remaining between them. CDR3 length: 13 amino acids. Per the germline V gene, CDR1 is LNHDA and CDR2 is SQIVND (reference sequence). Here the CDR3 DNA reads TGTGCCAGTAGTATTGGCAGAGACTATGGCTACACCTTC. Translation: CASSIGRDYGYTF.

This clone was seen more than once but under ten times. This same CDR3 is encoded by further DNA sequences in the sample. The chain recombines TRBV29-1 with TRBJ1-2, with no clear D. Germline V lookup: CDR1 SQVTM, CDR2 ANQGSEA. The CDR3 is 13 amino acids. V gave up 4 bases and J gave up 0 bases, with 9 bases separating them. CDR3 residues: CSVGQQANYGYTF. The DNA of the CDR3 is TGCAGCGTTGGCCAGCAAGCTAACTATGGCTACACCTTC.

This rearrangement joins TRBV6-5 to TRBJ1-5; weak D call: TRBD1 (5 bases). The CDR3 is made up of 12 amino acids. Deletions cut 8 bases from V and 7 bases from J, with 12 bases between. Looked up from germline, CDR1 is MNHEY and CDR2 is SVGAGI. The CDR3 DNA reads as TGTGCCAGCCATTCGGGGGGGCAGCCCCAGCATTTT. Its translation: CASHSGGQPQHF.

The rearrangement uses TRBV29-1 and TRBJ1-1; 9 nucleotides line up with TRBD1. Germline loops: CDR1 SQVTM, CDR2 ANQGSEA. V trimming: 7 bases; J trimming: 5 bases; junction bases outside the gene matches: 8. This CDR3 spans 13 amino acids. The CDR3 DNA sequence: TGCAGCGGGCACAGGGGGCGCAGAACTGAAGCTTTCTTT. This codes for CSGHRGRRTEAFF.

The chain is built from TRBV29-1 and TRBJ2-5; unclear D gene. In germline, CDR1 is SQVTM, CDR2 ANQGSEA. Trimming removed 6 bases at V and 5 bases at J, with 7 bases between. The CDR3 length is 10 residues. The CDR3 bases are TGCAGCGTGAGAGACGAGACCCAGTACTTC. This sequence encodes CSVRDETQYF.

The rearrangement uses TRBV4-1 and TRBJ2-2; the D is unclear. This CDR3 has 13 residues. Germline lookup yields CDR1 MGHRA and CDR2 YSYEKL. The V and J ends lost 3 bases and 6 bases respectively, with 8 bases between them. The CDR3 loop reads CASSQMMAGELFF. The CDR3 region has the DNA TGCGCCAGCAGCCAGATGATGGCCGGGGAGCTGTTTTTT.